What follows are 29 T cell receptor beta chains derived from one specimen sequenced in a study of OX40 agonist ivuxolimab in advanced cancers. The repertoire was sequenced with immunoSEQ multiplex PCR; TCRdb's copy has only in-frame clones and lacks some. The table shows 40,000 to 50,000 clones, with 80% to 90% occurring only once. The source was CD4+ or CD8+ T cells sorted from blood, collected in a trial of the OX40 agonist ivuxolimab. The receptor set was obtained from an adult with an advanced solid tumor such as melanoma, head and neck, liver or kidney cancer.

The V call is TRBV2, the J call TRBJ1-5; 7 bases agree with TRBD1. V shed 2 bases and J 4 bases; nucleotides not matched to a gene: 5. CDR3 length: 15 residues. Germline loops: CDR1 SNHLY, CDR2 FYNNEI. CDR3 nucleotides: TGTGCCAGCAGTGAAATTTGGGACAGAAATCAGCCCCAGCATTTT. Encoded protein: CASSEIWDRNQPQHF.

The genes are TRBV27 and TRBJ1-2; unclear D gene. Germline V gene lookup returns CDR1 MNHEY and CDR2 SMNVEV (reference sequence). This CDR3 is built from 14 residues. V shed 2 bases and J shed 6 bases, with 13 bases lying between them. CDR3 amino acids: CASSLVGVANGYTF. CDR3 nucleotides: TGTGCCAGCAGTTTAGTCGGGGTTGCTAATGGCTACACCTTC.

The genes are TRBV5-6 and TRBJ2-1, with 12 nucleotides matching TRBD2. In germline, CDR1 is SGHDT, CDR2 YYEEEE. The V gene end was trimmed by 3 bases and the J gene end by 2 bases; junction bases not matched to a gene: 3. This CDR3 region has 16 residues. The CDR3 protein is CASSWTSGKPYNEQFF. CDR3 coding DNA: TGTGCCAGCAGCTGGACTAGCGGGAAACCCTACAATGAGCAGTTCTTC.

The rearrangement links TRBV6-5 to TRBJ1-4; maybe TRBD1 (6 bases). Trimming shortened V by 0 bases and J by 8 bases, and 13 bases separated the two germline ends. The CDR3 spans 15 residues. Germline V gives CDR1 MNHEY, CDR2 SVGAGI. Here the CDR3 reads CASSYSRGPHEKLFF. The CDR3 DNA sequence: TGTGCCAGCAGTTACTCCCGGGGGCCTCACGAAAAACTGTTTTTT.

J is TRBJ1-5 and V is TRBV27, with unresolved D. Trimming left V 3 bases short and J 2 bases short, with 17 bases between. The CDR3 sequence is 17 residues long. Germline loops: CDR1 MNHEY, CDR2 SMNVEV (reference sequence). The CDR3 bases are TGTGCCAGCAGTTTCCTTCCCCCAAAGCACGGCAATCAGCCCCAGCATTTT. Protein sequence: CASSFLPPKHGNQPQHF.

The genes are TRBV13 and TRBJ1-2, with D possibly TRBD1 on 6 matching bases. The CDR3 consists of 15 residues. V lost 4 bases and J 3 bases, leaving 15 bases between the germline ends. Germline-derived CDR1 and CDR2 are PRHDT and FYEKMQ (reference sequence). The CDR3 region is CASSSRGGSDYGYTF. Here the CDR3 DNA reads TGTGCCAGCAGCTCCCGAGGGGGATCGGACTATGGCTACACCTTC. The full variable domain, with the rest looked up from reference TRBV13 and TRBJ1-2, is AAGVIQSPRHLIKEKRETATLKCYPIPRHDTVYWYQQGPGQDPQFLISFYEKMQSDKGSIPDRFSAQQFSDYHSELNMSSLELGDSALYFCASSSRGGSDYGYTFGSGTRLTVV.

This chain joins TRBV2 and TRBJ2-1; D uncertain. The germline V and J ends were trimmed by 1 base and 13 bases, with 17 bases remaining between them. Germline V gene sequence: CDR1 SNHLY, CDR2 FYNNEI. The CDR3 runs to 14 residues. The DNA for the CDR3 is TGTGCCAGCAGTGAAGTGGAATGGGAAGCCAGACAGTTCTTC. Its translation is CASSEVEWEARQFF.

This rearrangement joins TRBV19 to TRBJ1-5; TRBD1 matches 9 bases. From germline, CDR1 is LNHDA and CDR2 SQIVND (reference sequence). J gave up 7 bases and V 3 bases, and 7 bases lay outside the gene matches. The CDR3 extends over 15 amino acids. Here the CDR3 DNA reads TGTGCCAGTAGTATGATACAGGGGGCTCGGCAGCCCCAGCATTTT. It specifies CASSMIQGARQPQHF.

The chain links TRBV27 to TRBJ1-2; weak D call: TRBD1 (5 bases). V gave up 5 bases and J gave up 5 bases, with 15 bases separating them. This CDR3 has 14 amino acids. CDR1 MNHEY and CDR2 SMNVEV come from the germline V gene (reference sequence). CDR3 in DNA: TGTGCCAGCAGTGCCCCGGGGCCAATTTATGGCTACACCTTC. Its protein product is CASSAPGPIYGYTF.

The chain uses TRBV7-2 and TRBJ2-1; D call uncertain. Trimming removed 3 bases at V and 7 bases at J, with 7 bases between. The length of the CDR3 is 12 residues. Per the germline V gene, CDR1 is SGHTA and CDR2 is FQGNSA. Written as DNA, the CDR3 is TGTGCCAGCAGCTTTGTTCAGAATGAGCAGTTCTTC. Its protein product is CASSFVQNEQFF.

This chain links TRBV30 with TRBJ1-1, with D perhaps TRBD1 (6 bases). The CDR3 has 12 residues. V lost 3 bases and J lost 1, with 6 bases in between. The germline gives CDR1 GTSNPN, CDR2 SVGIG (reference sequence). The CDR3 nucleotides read TGTGCCTGGAGGGGACAGAACACTGAAGCTTTCTTT. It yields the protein CAWRGQNTEAFF.

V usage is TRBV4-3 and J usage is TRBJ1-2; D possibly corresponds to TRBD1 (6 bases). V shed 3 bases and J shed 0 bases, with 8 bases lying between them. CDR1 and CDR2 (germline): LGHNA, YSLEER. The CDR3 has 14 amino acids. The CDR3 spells CASSQDRANYGYTF. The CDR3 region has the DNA TGCGCCAGCAGCCAGGACAGAGCTAACTATGGCTACACCTTC.

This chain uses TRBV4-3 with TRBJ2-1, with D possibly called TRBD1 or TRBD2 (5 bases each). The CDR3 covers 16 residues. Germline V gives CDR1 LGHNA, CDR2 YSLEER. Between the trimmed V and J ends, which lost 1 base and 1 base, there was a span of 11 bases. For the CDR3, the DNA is TGCGCCAGCAGCCAAGGGGGGACCGAGTCCTACAATGAGCAGTTCTTC. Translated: CASSQGGTESYNEQFF.

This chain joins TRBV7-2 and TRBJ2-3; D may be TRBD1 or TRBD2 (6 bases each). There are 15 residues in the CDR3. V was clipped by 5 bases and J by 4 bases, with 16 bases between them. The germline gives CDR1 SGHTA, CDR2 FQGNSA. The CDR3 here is CASSPYGGIPDTQYF. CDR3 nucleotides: TGTGCCAGCAGCCCCTACGGGGGCATACCAGATACGCAGTATTTT. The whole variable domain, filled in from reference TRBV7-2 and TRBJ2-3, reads GAGVSQSPSNKVTEKGKDVELRCDPISGHTALYWYRQSLGQGLEFLIYFQGNSAPDKSGLPSDRFSAERTGGSVSTLTIQRTQQEDSAVYLCASSPYGGIPDTQYFGPGTRLTVL.

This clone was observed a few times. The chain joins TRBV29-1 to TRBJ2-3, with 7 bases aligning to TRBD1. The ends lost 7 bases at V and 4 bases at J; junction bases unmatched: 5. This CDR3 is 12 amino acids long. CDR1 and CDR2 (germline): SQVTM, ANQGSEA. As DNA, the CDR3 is TGCAGCGAGCGGACAGGTCCAGATACGCAGTATTTT. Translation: CSERTGPDTQYF.

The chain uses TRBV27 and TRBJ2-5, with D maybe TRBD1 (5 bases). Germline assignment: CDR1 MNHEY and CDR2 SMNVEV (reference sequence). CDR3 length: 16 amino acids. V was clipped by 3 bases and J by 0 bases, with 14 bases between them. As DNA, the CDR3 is TGTGCCAGCAGTTTCAGGGCCAAGACGTACCAAGAGACCCAGTACTTC. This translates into CASSFRAKTYQETQYF.

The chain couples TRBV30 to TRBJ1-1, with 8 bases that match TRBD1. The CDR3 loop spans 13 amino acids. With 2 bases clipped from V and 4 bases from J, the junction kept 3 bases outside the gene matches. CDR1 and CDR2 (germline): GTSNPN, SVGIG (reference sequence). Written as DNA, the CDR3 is TGTGCCTGGAGTAGACAGGGGAGCACTGAAGCTTTCTTT. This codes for CAWSRQGSTEAFF.

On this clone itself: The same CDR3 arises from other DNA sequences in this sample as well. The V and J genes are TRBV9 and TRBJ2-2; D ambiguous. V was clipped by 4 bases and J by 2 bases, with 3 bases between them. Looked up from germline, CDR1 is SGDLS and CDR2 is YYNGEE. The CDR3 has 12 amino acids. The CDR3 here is CASSLNTGELFF. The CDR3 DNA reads TGTGCCAGCAGCCTAAACACCGGGGAGCTGTTTTTT.

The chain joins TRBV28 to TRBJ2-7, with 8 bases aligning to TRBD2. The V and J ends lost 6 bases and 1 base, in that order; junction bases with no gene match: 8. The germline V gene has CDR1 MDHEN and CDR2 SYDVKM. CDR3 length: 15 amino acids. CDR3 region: CASSNGRAPSYEQYF. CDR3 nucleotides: TGTGCCAGCAGCAACGGGAGGGCCCCATCCTACGAGCAGTACTTC.

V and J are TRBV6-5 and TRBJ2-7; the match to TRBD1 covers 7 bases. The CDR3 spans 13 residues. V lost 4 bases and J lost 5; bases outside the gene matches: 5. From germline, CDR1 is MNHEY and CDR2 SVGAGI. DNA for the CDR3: TGTGCCAGCAGTTCGACAGGGATACACGAGCAGTACTTC. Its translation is CASSSTGIHEQYF.

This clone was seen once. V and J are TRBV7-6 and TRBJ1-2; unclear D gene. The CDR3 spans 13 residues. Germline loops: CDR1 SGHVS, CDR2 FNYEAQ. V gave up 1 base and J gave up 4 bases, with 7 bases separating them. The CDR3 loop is CASSLGTGYGYTF. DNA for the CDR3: TGTGCCAGCAGCTTAGGGACGGGCTATGGCTACACCTTC.

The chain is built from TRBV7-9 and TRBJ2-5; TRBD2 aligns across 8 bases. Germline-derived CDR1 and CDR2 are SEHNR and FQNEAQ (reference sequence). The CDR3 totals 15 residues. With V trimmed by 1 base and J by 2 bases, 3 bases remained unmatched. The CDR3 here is CASSLERGFQETQYF. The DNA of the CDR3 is TGTGCCAGCAGCTTAGAGCGGGGGTTTCAAGAGACCCAGTACTTC.

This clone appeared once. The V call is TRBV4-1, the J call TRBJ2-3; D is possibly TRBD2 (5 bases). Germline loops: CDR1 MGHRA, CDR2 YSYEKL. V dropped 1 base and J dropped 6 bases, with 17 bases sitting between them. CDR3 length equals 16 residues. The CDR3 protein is CASSQGAAGIRDTQYF. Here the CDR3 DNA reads TGCGCCAGCAGCCAAGGCGCTGCCGGGATTAGGGATACGCAGTATTTT.

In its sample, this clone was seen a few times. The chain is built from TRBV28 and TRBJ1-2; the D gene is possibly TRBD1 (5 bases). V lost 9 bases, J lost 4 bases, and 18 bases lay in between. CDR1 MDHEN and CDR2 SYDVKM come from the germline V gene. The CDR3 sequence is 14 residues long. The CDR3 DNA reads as TGTGCCAGTACGGGACTCAGGGTCTTCTATGGCTACACCTTC. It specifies CASTGLRVFYGYTF.

CDR3 sequence reads: CASSEYSNQPQHF. DNA for the CDR3: TGTGCCAGCAGCGAATATAGCAATCAGCCCCAGCATTTT. The rearrangement links TRBV7-8 to TRBJ1-5; D is unclear. The CDR3 consists of 13 residues. The V end lost 5 bases, the J end lost 0 bases, and 5 bases lay between the germline ends. In germline, CDR1 is SGHVS, CDR2 FQNEAQ.

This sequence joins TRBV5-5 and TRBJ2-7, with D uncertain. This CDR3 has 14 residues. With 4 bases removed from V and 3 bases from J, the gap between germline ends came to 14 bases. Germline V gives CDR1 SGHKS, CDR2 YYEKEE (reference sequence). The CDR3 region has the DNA TGTGCCAGCAGCCTACCTCACAGCCTCTACGAGCAGTACTTC. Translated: CASSLPHSLYEQYF.

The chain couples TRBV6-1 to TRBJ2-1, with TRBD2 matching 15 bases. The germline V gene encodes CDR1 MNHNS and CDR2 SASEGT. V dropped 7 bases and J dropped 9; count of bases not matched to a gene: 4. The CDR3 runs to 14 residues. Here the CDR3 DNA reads TGTGCCAGCACCTGGACTAGCGGGAGGGCTGAGCAGTTCTTC. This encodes CASTWTSGRAEQFF.

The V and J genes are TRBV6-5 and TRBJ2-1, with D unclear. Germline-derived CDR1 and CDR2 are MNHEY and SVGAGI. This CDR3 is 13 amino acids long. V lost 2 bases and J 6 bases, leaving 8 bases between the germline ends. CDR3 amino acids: CASSYGKRNEQFF. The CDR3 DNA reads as TGTGCCAGCAGTTACGGGAAGCGCAATGAGCAGTTCTTC.

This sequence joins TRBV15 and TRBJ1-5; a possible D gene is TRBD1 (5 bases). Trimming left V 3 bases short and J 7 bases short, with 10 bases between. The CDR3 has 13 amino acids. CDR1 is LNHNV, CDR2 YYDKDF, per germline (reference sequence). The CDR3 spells CATSSWGNQPQHF. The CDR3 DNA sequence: TGTGCCACCAGCAGTTGGGGGAACCAGCCCCAGCATTTT. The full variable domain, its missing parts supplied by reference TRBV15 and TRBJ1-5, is DAMVIQNPRYQVTQFGKPVTLSCSQTLNHNVMYWYQQKSSQAPKLLFHYYDKDFNNEADTPDNFQSRRPNTSFCFLDIRSPGLGDTAMYLCATSSWGNQPQHFGDGTRLSIL.